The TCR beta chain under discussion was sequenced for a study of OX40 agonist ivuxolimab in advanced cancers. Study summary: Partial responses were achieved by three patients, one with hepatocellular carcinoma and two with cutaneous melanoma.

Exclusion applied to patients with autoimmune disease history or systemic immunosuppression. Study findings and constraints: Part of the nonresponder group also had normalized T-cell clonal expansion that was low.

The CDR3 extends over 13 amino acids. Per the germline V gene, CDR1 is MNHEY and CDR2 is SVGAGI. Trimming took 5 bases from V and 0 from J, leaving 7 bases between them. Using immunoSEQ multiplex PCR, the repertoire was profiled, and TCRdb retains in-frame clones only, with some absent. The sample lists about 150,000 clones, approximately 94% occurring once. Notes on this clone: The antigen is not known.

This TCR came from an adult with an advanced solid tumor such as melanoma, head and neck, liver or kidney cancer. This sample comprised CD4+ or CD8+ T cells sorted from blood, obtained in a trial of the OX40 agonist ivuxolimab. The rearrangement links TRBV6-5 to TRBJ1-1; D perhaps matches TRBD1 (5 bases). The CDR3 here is CASSQGMNTEAFF. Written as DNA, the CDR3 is TGTGCCAGCAGTCAGGGCATGAACACTGAAGCTTTCTTT.